This is a list of T cell receptor beta chains from one sample in a study of blood T cell repertoires in COVID-19. Assay: immunoSEQ multiplex PCR; the TCRdb copy retains only in-frame clones and omits some. The sample has 300,000 to 350,000 clones, approximately 83% seen once; the top ten hold over 2%. The sequenced sample was PBMCs or T cells enriched from blood (not recorded which). All receptors derive from a man younger than 40 who had recovered from COVID-19. Each CDR3 is given with its conserved first and last residue. The order of the fields is D gene, V gene, clone size, J gene, CDR3 protein, CDR3 DNA. The D gene is left open where the match is weak. Size tells how often a clone was seen (once, few, many) or the class of an expanded clone, and some rows leave it out.

TRBD2,TRBV27,.,TRBJ2-3,CASSLGGGRTDTQYF,TGTGCCAGCAGCCTCGGGGGGGGACGCACAGATACGCAGTATTTT
.,TRBV29-1,.,TRBJ1-2,CSVELGQNRDYGYTF,TGCAGCGTTGAATTAGGTCAAAACAGGGACTATGGCTACACCTTC
.,TRBV9,.,TRBJ1-4,CASSAGAGTNEKLFF,TGTGCCAGCAGCGCGGGAGCAGGGACTAATGAAAAACTGTTTTTT
.,TRBV29-1,.,TRBJ1-1,CSVEVIYRDVNTEAFF,TGCAGCGTTGAAGTTATCTACAGGGATGTGAACACTGAAGCTTTCTTT
TRBD1,TRBV5-1,.,TRBJ1-1,CASSLTGGESEAFF,TGCGCCAGCAGCTTGACAGGGGGAGAGTCTGAAGCTTTCTTT
.,TRBV4-2,.,TRBJ1-5,CASSHGTDNQPQHF,TGTGCCAGCAGCCATGGGACTGACAATCAGCCCCAGCATTTT
.,TRBV5-4,once,TRBJ1-6,CASSFFTGPSSYNSPLHF,TGTGCCAGCAGCTTTTTTACAGGGCCTAGCTCCTATAATTCACCCCTCCACTTT
.,TRBV6-1,.,TRBJ2-1,CASSEANSRQFF,TGTGCCAGCAGTGAAGCCAACAGCCGTCAGTTCTTC
TRBD1,TRBV19,.,TRBJ2-7,CASSAQWGTGAYEQYF,TGTGCCAGTAGTGCCCAATGGGGGACAGGGGCCTACGAGCAGTACTTC
TRBD1,TRBV5-1,.,TRBJ2-5,CASSPGTGGQETQYF,TGCGCCAGCAGCCCCGGGACAGGGGGCCAAGAGACCCAGTACTTC
TRBD1,TRBV11-3,.,TRBJ2-5,CASSSGQNQETQYF,TGTGCCAGCAGCTCGGGACAGAACCAAGAGACCCAGTACTTC
TRBD2,TRBV9,.,TRBJ2-5,CASGSGDQETQYF,TGTGCCAGCGGTAGCGGGGACCAAGAGACCCAGTACTTC
TRBD1,TRBV7-2,.,TRBJ2-1,CASSLGTEYNEQFF,TGTGCCAGCAGCCTCGGGACAGAGTACAATGAGCAGTTCTTC
TRBD1,TRBV7-8,.,TRBJ1-1,CASTHGGRGDTEAFF,TGTGCCAGCACCCATGGAGGCAGGGGGGACACTGAAGCTTTCTTT
.,TRBV6-1,.,TRBJ1-2,CASSEWAGNYGYTF,TGTGCCAGCAGTGAATGGGCCGGAAACTATGGCTACACCTTC
TRBD1,TRBV18,once,TRBJ1-2,CASSPPDRGLNGYTF,TGTGCCAGCTCACCACCGGACAGGGGGCTGAATGGCTACACCTTC
TRBD1,TRBV9,.,TRBJ1-2,CASSPRPGQVVGYTF,TGTGCCAGCAGCCCCCGTCCGGGACAGGTCGTTGGCTACACCTTC
.,TRBV9,.,TRBJ1-2,CASSPSEPNYGYTF,TGTGCCAGCAGCCCCAGCGAACCTAACTATGGCTACACCTTC
.,TRBV4-1,.,TRBJ1-4,CASSQAGGANEKLFF,TGCGCCAGCAGCCAAGCGGGGGGCGCCAATGAAAAACTGTTTTTT
TRBD2,TRBV11-2,.,TRBJ2-3,CASSLVTSGGTDTQYF,TGTGCCAGCAGCTTAGTCACTAGCGGGGGCACAGATACGCAGTATTTT
TRBD1,TRBV4-1,.,TRBJ2-7,CASSQVPGTGTYEQYF,TGCGCCAGCAGCCAAGTCCCCGGGACAGGGACCTACGAGCAGTACTTC
TRBD1,TRBV6-2/TRBV6-3,.,TRBJ2-1,CASSDRDRSYNEQFF,TGTGCCAGCAGTGATCGGGACAGGAGTTACAATGAGCAGTTCTTC
TRBD1,TRBV5-1,.,TRBJ1-1,CASSLDRGNTEAFF,TGCGCCAGCAGCTTAGACAGGGGCAACACTGAAGCTTTCTTT
TRBD1,TRBV6-5,once,TRBJ1-2,CASSRDRTYTF,TGTGCCAGCAGTAGGGACAGGACATACACCTTC
TRBD1,TRBV6-4,.,TRBJ1-2,CASRRNEQGEYGGYTF,TGTGCCAGCAGAAGAAACGAACAGGGGGAGTATGGTGGCTACACCTTC
.,TRBV7-9,few,TRBJ2-1,CASTPRNEGEQFF,TGTGCCAGCACCCCAAGGAATGAGGGTGAGCAGTTCTTC
.,TRBV5-3,.,TRBJ2-7,CARSPSGGSFNEQYF,TGTGCCAGAAGCCCCTCGGGGGGCTCCTTTAACGAGCAGTACTTC
.,TRBV12-3/TRBV12-4,.,TRBJ2-5,CASSLGLKETQYF,TGTGCCAGCAGCCTCGGACTAAAAGAGACCCAGTACTTC
.,TRBV7-9,.,TRBJ1-3,CASSLGGLGNTIYF,TGTGCCAGCAGCTTAGGAGGGCTCGGAAACACCATATATTTT
TRBD1,TRBV15,.,TRBJ1-6,CATSIDRQGRIHF,TGTGCCACCAGCATCGACAGACAGGGCCGAATCCACTTT
.,TRBV2,.,TRBJ2-2,CASNNRLANTGELFF,TGTGCCAGCAATAACCGACTAGCGAACACCGGGGAGCTGTTTTTT
TRBD1,TRBV5-6,.,TRBJ1-1,CASSGQGERGGTEAFF,TGTGCCAGCAGTGGCCAGGGGGAAAGAGGAGGCACTGAAGCTTTCTTT
.,TRBV9,few,TRBJ1-6,CASSVVGSNSPLHF,TGTGCCAGCAGCGTAGTGGGCAGTAATTCACCCCTCCACTTT
TRBD1,TRBV5-1,.,TRBJ2-7,CASSQQGAYEQYF,TGCGCCAGCAGCCAACAGGGGGCCTACGAGCAGTACTTC
TRBD1,TRBV10-3,.,TRBJ2-7,CAISWTGISYEQYF,TGTGCCATCAGTTGGACAGGGATATCCTACGAGCAGTACTTC
.,TRBV5-5,.,TRBJ1-6,CASSLDRLVYNSPLHF,TGTGCCAGCAGCTTGGACCGGTTGGTGTATAATTCACCCCTCCACTTT
.,TRBV7-2,many,TRBJ1-2,CASSFGRVEGYTF,TGTGCCAGCAGCTTCGGCAGGGTGGAAGGCTACACCTTC
.,TRBV11-2,.,TRBJ2-5,CASSRPQGGETQYF,TGTGCCAGCAGCCGACCCCAAGGGGGAGAGACCCAGTACTTC
.,TRBV27,.,TRBJ2-1,CASSLTPSGPNEQFF,TGTGCCAGCAGTTTAACCCCGAGTGGGCCTAATGAGCAGTTCTTC
TRBD1,TRBV27,.,TRBJ1-5,CASRLTQGVGQPQHF,TGTGCCAGCAGATTAACACAGGGGGTCGGACAGCCCCAGCATTTT
TRBD1,TRBV6-5,.,TRBJ1-1,CASSYPGGGNRAFF,TGTGCCAGCAGTTACCCAGGGGGCGGGAATCGAGCTTTCTTT
TRBD1,TRBV7-8,.,TRBJ2-7,CASSALRTGYSLSEQYF,TGTGCCAGCAGCGCGCTACGGACAGGGTATTCACTATCCGAGCAGTACTTC
.,TRBV19,.,TRBJ1-2,CASSGQSNYGYTF,TGTGCCAGTAGTGGACAGTCTAACTATGGCTACACCTTC
TRBD2,TRBV19,once,TRBJ2-6,CASCTGGISGANVLTF,TGTGCCAGTTGTACGGGAGGCATCTCTGGGGCCAACGTCCTGACTTTC
TRBD1,TRBV27,.,TRBJ1-2,CASSAGQGLYGYTF,TGTGCCAGCAGCGCGGGACAGGGACTCTATGGCTACACCTTC
TRBD1,TRBV5-6,.,TRBJ2-1,CASSYLDRGNNEQFF,TGTGCCAGCAGCTACTTGGACAGGGGGAACAATGAGCAGTTCTTC
.,TRBV12-3/TRBV12-4,.,TRBJ2-2,CASRPQGTGELFF,TGTGCCAGCAGGCCTCAGGGGACCGGGGAGCTGTTTTTT
TRBD1,TRBV18,few,TRBJ1-4,CASSPTVTGSAEKLFF,TGTGCCAGCTCCCCTACGGTGACAGGGTCGGCGGAAAAACTGTTTTTT
.,TRBV27,few,TRBJ1-5,CASRLGYGNQPQHF,TGTGCCAGCAGGTTGGGCTATGGCAATCAGCCCCAGCATTTT
.,TRBV12-3/TRBV12-4,.,TRBJ2-2,CASSLRRPGELFF,TGTGCCAGCAGTTTAAGGCGGCCCGGGGAGCTGTTTTTT
.,TRBV5-1,.,TRBJ1-1,CASSLKSLAEAFF,TGCGCCAGCAGCTTAAAGAGCCTCGCTGAAGCTTTCTTT
.,TRBV29-1,.,TRBJ1-2,CSVERPGGYTF,TGCAGCGTTGAACGCCCCGGGGGCTACACCTTC
TRBD2,TRBV3-1/TRBV3-2,.,TRBJ2-7,CASSPSGGYYEQYF,TGTGCCAGCAGCCCTAGCGGGGGTTACTACGAGCAGTACTTC
TRBD2,TRBV7-2,.,TRBJ2-2,CASSLFFSGAGELFF,TGTGCCAGCAGCCTATTCTTTAGCGGGGCCGGGGAGCTGTTTTTT
.,TRBV6-5,once,TRBJ1-1,CASSHPGQSTEAFF,TGTGCCAGCAGCCATCCCGGACAGTCCACTGAAGCTTTCTTT